The source of this TCR beta chain is a study of blood T cell repertoires in COVID-19. Turning to the study itself: In each case, the material was cDNA or gDNA derived from T cells, B-cell-depleted T cells, or PBMCs.

Using immunoSEQ multiplex PCR, the repertoire was profiled, and TCRdb retains in-frame clones only, with some absent. The sample has around 300,000 clones, 88% seen once. CDR1 and CDR2 from the germline V gene are SGHTA and FQGTGA. The length of the CDR3 is 15 residues. V was pared by 2 bases and J by 5 bases, with 4 bases of the junction left unmatched. The TCR originated in a man aged 18 to 35 with active or convalescent COVID-19. The sequencing sample was made of peripheral blood. The rearrangement links TRBV7-3 to TRBJ2-1, with 9 bases aligning to TRBD2. The CDR3 here is CASSLAGGQNNEQFF. CDR3 in DNA: TGTGCCAGCAGCTTAGCGGGGGGGCAGAACAATGAGCAGTTCTTC.